The rows below give T cell receptor beta chains drawn from one sample of a study of shared clonotypes between healthy human individuals. Assay used: immunoSEQ multiplex PCR; TCRdb lists only in-frame clones, some missing. The sample includes roughly 550,000 clones, about 95% of them seen just once. The sample was naive CD8+ T cells sorted from blood. Source of these receptors: a woman aged 30 to 39 in good health. The CDR3 runs from the conserved cysteine through the conserved F or W. A D gene is named only where the DNA matches it firmly. Size values are once, few and many counts, or a class for expanded clones, and some rows have none.

v_call,d_call,j_call,clone_size,cdr3_nt,cdr3_aa
TRBV13,TRBD1,TRBJ2-7,NA,TGTGCCAGCAGCTCCCGGGACAGGGCCTACGAGCAGTACTTC,CASSSRDRAYEQYF
TRBV7-9,NA,TRBJ2-2,NA,TGTGCCAGCAGGTGGGAGACCGGGGAGCTGTTTTTT,CASRWETGELFF
TRBV19,NA,TRBJ2-1,NA,TGTGCCAGTAGTATGCCGGGCACTGGGGAGCAGTTCTTC,CASSMPGTGEQFF
TRBV13,NA,TRBJ2-4,NA,TGTGCCAGCAGCCCGACGGACAGATATGGAAACATTCAGTACTTC,CASSPTDRYGNIQYF
TRBV28,TRBD2,TRBJ2-1,NA,TGTGCCAGCAGCCGCCTGGGCCTAGCGGGGAGAGAGAATGAGCAGTTCTTC,CASSRLGLAGRENEQFF
TRBV5-6,TRBD1,TRBJ1-4,NA,TGTGCCAGCAGCTTGGATTGGACAGGAAGAACTAATGAAAAACTGTTTTTT,CASSLDWTGRTNEKLFF
TRBV27,TRBD2,TRBJ2-7,NA,TGTGCCAGCAGTTTTCATGCTGCGGGAGAATCCTACGAGCAGTACTTC,CASSFHAAGESYEQYF
TRBV2,TRBD1,TRBJ1-4,NA,TGTGCCAGCAGGGCTGGACAGGCTGGAGAAAAACTGTTTTTT,CASRAGQAGEKLFF
TRBV4-2,NA,TRBJ2-7,NA,TGTGCCAGCAGCCAGAGCTACGAGCAGTACTTC,CASSQSYEQYF
TRBV28,NA,TRBJ2-1,NA,TGTGCCAGCACCCTCGGCTTCAATGAGCAGTTCTTC,CASTLGFNEQFF
TRBV6-1,TRBD1,TRBJ2-1,NA,TGTGCCAGCCGGGACAGGGCCGGGCGGGAGCAGTTCTTC,CASRDRAGREQFF
TRBV27,TRBD2,TRBJ2-7,few,TGTGCCAGCAGTTTTAACGGGAGGACCTACGAGCAGTACTTC,CASSFNGRTYEQYF
TRBV12-5,TRBD1,TRBJ1-1,NA,TGTGCTAGTGGTTTAGACAGGGGTGAAGCTTTCTTT,CASGLDRGEAFF
TRBV4-1,TRBD2,TRBJ2-1,NA,TGCGCCAGCAGCCAAGGGGGGGGGTTTGGGACCGGCTCCTACAATGAGCAGTTCTTC,CASSQGGGFGTGSYNEQFF
TRBV28,TRBD1,TRBJ2-1,NA,TGTGCCAGCAGTTCCACAGGGGGCGCGGGTCTGTACAATGAGCAGTTCTTC,CASSSTGGAGLYNEQFF
TRBV13,TRBD1,TRBJ2-1,NA,TGTGCCAGCAGCTTGACAGGGGGCATGCACAATGAGCAGTTCTTC,CASSLTGGMHNEQFF
TRBV2,TRBD1,TRBJ2-7,NA,TGTGCCAGCAGTGAAGCGCAAACAGGGGCTACAACCTACGAGCAGTACTTC,CASSEAQTGATTYEQYF
TRBV19,NA,TRBJ1-5,NA,TGTGCCAGACAACCGCCGGCGGACCAGCCCCAGCATTTT,CARQPPADQPQHF
TRBV27,NA,TRBJ1-1,NA,TGTGCCAGCAGTATGACAGTCCTGGAGACTGAAGCTTTCTTT,CASSMTVLETEAFF
TRBV19,NA,TRBJ1-1,NA,TGTGCCAGTAGTATGGTACAGTCTACTGAAGCTTTCTTT,CASSMVQSTEAFF
TRBV7-9,TRBD1,TRBJ2-1,few,TGTGCCAGCAGCTTAGTAGGGACAGGGGTCAATGAGCAGTTCTTC,CASSLVGTGVNEQFF
TRBV4-2,TRBD2,TRBJ2-7,NA,TGTGCCAGCAGCCAAGATTGGGCGGGAGGGAATTACGAGCAGTACTTC,CASSQDWAGGNYEQYF
TRBV28,NA,TRBJ2-5,NA,TGTGCCAGCAGTTTTCTGGACAGCCAAGAGACCCAGTACTTC,CASSFLDSQETQYF
TRBV27,NA,TRBJ1-2,NA,TGTGCCAGCAGTTTCGGCGTGGGGTATGGCTACACCTTC,CASSFGVGYGYTF
TRBV29-1,NA,TRBJ1-2,NA,TGCAGCGTTAGACAGGAAAACTATGGCTACACCTTC,CSVRQENYGYTF
TRBV7-6,TRBD1,TRBJ2-7,NA,TGTGCCAGCAGCTCCCGGACAGGGGGTAAGGACGAGCAGTACTTC,CASSSRTGGKDEQYF
TRBV13,NA,TRBJ2-5,NA,TGTGCCACCCTGGCACTGGGGAGAGAGACCCAGTACTTC,CATLALGRETQYF
TRBV5-6,TRBD1,TRBJ2-5,NA,TGTGCCAGCAGCACTCGGACAGGGGGCCGGGAGACCCAGTACTTC,CASSTRTGGRETQYF
TRBV28,NA,TRBJ2-7,NA,TGTGCCTCGGGCGGGGGCCCCCTCGAGCAGTACTTC,CASGGGPLEQYF
TRBV9,NA,TRBJ2-7,NA,TGTGCCAGCAGCGTAACGGGAGAGGTCTCCTACGAGCAGTACTTC,CASSVTGEVSYEQYF
TRBV10-2,TRBD2,TRBJ2-7,NA,TGCGCCAGCAAGCTGGTGGGGCTAGCGGCCTACGAGCAGTACTTC,CASKLVGLAAYEQYF
TRBV2,NA,TRBJ2-3,NA,TGTGCCAGCAGGCCTATTCATTACACAGATACGCAGTATTTT,CASRPIHYTDTQYF
TRBV30,TRBD1,TRBJ2-7,few,TGTGCCTGGAGTCCGGGACAGGGACTCAAGGACGAGCAGTACTTC,CAWSPGQGLKDEQYF
TRBV5-6,NA,TRBJ2-7,NA,TGTGCCAGCAGCTTCCTAACGCGGGACCCCAGCTCCTACGAGCAGTACTTC,CASSFLTRDPSSYEQYF
TRBV4-2,NA,TRBJ2-1,NA,TGTGCCAGCAGCCAAGATAGTGGAGAAGGGGCTTACAATGAGCAGTTCTTC,CASSQDSGEGAYNEQFF
TRBV28,TRBD1,TRBJ1-5,NA,TGTGCCAGCAGTTCGACACAGGGGAATAATCAGCCCCAGCATTTT,CASSSTQGNNQPQHF
TRBV5-1,NA,TRBJ2-1,NA,TGCGCCAGCAGCAAGGAACGACAGTACAATGAGCAGTTCTTC,CASSKERQYNEQFF
TRBV5-6,NA,TRBJ2-7,NA,TGTGCCAGCAGCTTGGTTCCCTACGAGCAGTACTTC,CASSLVPYEQYF
TRBV7-9,TRBD1,TRBJ2-7,NA,TGTGCCAGCAGCTCCCAGGGGGCTCTATCCTACGAGCAGTACTTC,CASSSQGALSYEQYF
TRBV28,TRBD1,TRBJ2-7,NA,TGTGCCAGCAGACCCAGGGGGTCCTACGAGCAGTACTTC,CASRPRGSYEQYF
TRBV28,NA,TRBJ1-5,NA,TGTGCCAGCAGTTTTTCGGGGCGAAGCCAGCCCCAGCATTTT,CASSFSGRSQPQHF
TRBV30,NA,TRBJ1-2,NA,TGTGCCTGGAGTGGTGAAGGGAAGGACTATGGCTACACCTTC,CAWSGEGKDYGYTF
TRBV9,NA,TRBJ2-2,NA,TGTGCCAGCAGCCCTCACCACACAGAGAACACCGGGGAGCTGTTTTTT,CASSPHHTENTGELFF
TRBV4-2,NA,TRBJ2-1,NA,TGTGCCAGCAGCCAAGATGCCCTCGAGCTTGGTTCCTACAATGAGCAGTTCTTC,CASSQDALELGSYNEQFF
TRBV10-1,NA,TRBJ1-2,NA,TGCGCCAGCAGTGACGGATACTATGGCTACACCTTC,CASSDGYYGYTF
TRBV19,TRBD1,TRBJ2-2,NA,TGTGCCAGCTCCGGGACAGGGTTCACCGGGGAGCTGTTTTTT,CASSGTGFTGELFF
TRBV27,TRBD2,TRBJ2-1,NA,TGTGCCAGCAGCCAGGGTGGGAGCGGGAGCTTCAACAATGAGCAGTTCTTC,CASSQGGSGSFNNEQFF
TRBV5-6,NA,TRBJ2-6,NA,TGTGCCAGCAGCCCCCCAGGGTCCGGGGCCAACGTCCTGACTTTC,CASSPPGSGANVLTF
TRBV7-9,NA,TRBJ2-7,NA,TGTGCCAGCAGCCAGGCGACCTACGAGCAGTACTTC,CASSQATYEQYF
TRBV5-1,TRBD2,TRBJ2-1,NA,TGCGCCAGCAGCTTCTTGGACCCTTGGCGGGAGGGATACAATGAGCAGTTCTTC,CASSFLDPWREGYNEQFF
TRBV7-9,NA,TRBJ1-5,NA,TGTGCCAGCAGCTTAGACGAGGACGTCGGTCGGCCCCAGCATTTT,CASSLDEDVGRPQHF
TRBV10-3,TRBD1,TRBJ2-7,NA,TGTGCCATCAGTGAGGGGGACAGCTCCTACGAGCAGTACTTC,CAISEGDSSYEQYF
TRBV5-8,NA,TRBJ1-4,NA,TGTGCCAGCAGCTTGTATAGGGGAAGTAATGAAAAACTGTTTTTT,CASSLYRGSNEKLFF
TRBV13,NA,TRBJ1-2,NA,TGTGCCAGCAGCTTCCAGGGTAACTATGGCTACACCTTC,CASSFQGNYGYTF
TRBV27,TRBD2,TRBJ2-7,NA,TGTGCCAGCAGGCAACTAGCGGGAGTCGTCGAGCAGTACTTC,CASRQLAGVVEQYF
TRBV7-6,TRBD2,TRBJ2-7,NA,TGTGCCAGCAGCCCAGGGACTAGCGGGTCGTACGAGCAGTACTTC,CASSPGTSGSYEQYF